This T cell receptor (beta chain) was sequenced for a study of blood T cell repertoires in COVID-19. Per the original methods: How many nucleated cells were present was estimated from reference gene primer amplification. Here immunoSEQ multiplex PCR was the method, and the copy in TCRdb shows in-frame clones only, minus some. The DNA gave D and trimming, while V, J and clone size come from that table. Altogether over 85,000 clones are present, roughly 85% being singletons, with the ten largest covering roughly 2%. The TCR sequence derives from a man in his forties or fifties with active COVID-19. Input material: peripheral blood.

This CDR3 is CASSSPRDRGHLYSGNTIYF. CDR3 nucleotides: TGCGCCAGCAGCTCCCCCCGGGACAGGGGTCACCTCTACTCTGGAAACACCATATATTTT. The gene calls are TRBV5-1 and TRBJ1-3; 10 bases map to TRBD1. There are 20 residues in the CDR3. Germline values: CDR1 SGHRS, CDR2 YFSETQ. The trim removed 3 bases at V and 0 bases at J, leaving 15 bases unmatched.